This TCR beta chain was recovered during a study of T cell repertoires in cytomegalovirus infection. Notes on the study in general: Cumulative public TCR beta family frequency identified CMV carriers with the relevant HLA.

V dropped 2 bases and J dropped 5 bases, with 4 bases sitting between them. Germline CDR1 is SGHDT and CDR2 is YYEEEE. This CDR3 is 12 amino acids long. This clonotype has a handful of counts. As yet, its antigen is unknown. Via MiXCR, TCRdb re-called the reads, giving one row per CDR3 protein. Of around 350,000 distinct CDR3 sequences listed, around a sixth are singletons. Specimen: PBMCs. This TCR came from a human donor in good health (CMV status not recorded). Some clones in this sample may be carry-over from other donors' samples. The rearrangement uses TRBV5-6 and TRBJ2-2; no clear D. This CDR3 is CASSLWTGELFF. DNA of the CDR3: TGTGCCAGCAGCTTATGGACCGGGGAGCTGTTTTTT. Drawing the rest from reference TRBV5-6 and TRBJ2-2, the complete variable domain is DAGVTQSPTHLIKTRGQQVTLRCSPKSGHDTVSWYQQALGQGPQFIFQYYEEEERQRGNFPDRFSGHQFPNYSSELNVNALLLGDSALYLCASSLWTGELFFGEGSRLTVL.